The clone carrying this T cell receptor (beta chain) appeared many times. Its specificity is not known. Lactation, pregnancy, other autoimmune disease or uncontrolled infection excluded patients. The CDR3 runs to 12 residues. Germline CDR1 is SQVTM and CDR2 is ANQGSEA. V dropped 3 bases and J dropped 7 bases, with 12 bases sitting between them. Amplified TCR beta CDR3 regions derived from RNA transcripts. A first-round RT-PCR of the TCR CDR3 used the HTBI primer set. Each CDR3 protein gets one entry after TCRdb re-called the multiplex PCR reads with MiXCR. Of about 510,000 distinct CDR3 sequences listed, approximately 48% were seen once; the top ten hold around 47%. This record belongs to a study of T cells in Graves' hyperthyroidism and ophthalmopathy. Study-level points and caveats: Among thyroid clonotypes expanded above 0.001, most also appeared in blood. Median prediction lead before ophthalmopathy onset was 6.5 months with the model. Separation of ophthalmopathy from stable hyperthyroidism was achieved by a 13 V-J model.

Material: peripheral blood or thyroid tissue (not recorded which). The chain carries TRBV29-1 and TRBJ1-2, with D unclear. The clonotype comes from an adult woman with Graves' disease, either hyperthyroidism or ophthalmopathy (not recorded which). DNA for the CDR3: TGCAGCGTTGATGTAGGGCAAGCTGGCTACACCTTC. Translation gives CSVDVGQAGYTF.